Below are 21 T cell receptor beta chains sequenced from a single sample in a study of shared clonotypes between healthy human individuals. Here immunoSEQ multiplex PCR was the method, and the copy in TCRdb shows in-frame clones only, minus some. The sample comprises about 560,000 clones, around 78% of which are singletons, and about 11% rests with the top ten. Material: PBMCs. These receptors all come from a woman in her thirties or forties in good health. Some clones in this sample may be carry-over from other donors' samples.

The chain is built from TRBV5-4 and TRBJ1-1; the D gene is possibly TRBD1 (5 bases). Germline V gene sequence: CDR1 SGHNT, CDR2 YYREEE (reference sequence). This CDR3 has 16 residues. Trimming shortened V by 0 bases and J by 1 base, and 13 bases separated the two germline ends. The CDR3 spells CASSLVQGLGNTEAFF. For the CDR3, the DNA is TGTGCCAGCAGCTTGGTCCAGGGTTTGGGGAACACTGAAGCTTTCTTT.

Of note for this clone: A far bigger clonotype differs at one base, so this is likely a read error. The chain has TRBV10-3 and TRBJ2-7; TRBD2 matches 12 bases. The trim removed 8 bases at V and 6 bases at J, leaving 2 bases unmatched. From germline, CDR1 is ENHRY and CDR2 SYGVKD. The CDR3 totals 12 residues. The chain's CDR3 is CAIGGLAGEQYF. CDR3 in DNA: TGTGCCATCGGGGGACTAGCGGGCGAGCAGTACTTC.

This clone was counted many times. The rearrangement links TRBV7-9 to TRBJ2-1, with 11 bases aligning to TRBD2. This CDR3 comprises 15 residues. V shed 3 bases and J 8 bases; nucleotides not matched to a gene: 6. The germline V gene has CDR1 SEHNR and CDR2 FQNEAQ (reference sequence). For the CDR3, the DNA is TGTGCCAGCAGCTTCCGGACTAGCGGGTCCTATGAGCAGTTCTTC. Residues: CASSFRTSGSYEQFF.

The chain carries TRBV7-2 and TRBJ2-1, with no clear D. V dropped 1 base and J dropped 10 bases, with 11 bases sitting between them. Germline V CDR1 and CDR2: SGHTA, FQGNSA. This CDR3 contains 13 residues. CDR3 nucleotides: TGTGCCAGCAGCTTAGTCCCCGGCCGGGAGCAGTTCTTC. Encoded protein: CASSLVPGREQFF.

This clone was recorded once. The chain uses TRBV11-1 and TRBJ2-7, with TRBD1 identical over 9 bases. In germline, CDR1 is SGHAT, CDR2 FQDESV (reference sequence). CDR3 size: 16 residues. The V segment lost 0 bases and the J segment 7 bases; nucleotides outside the gene matches: 10. The CDR3 coding sequence is TGTGCCAGCAGCTTAGCGTCTGGACAGGGGAAGGTGGAGCAGTACTTC. It codes for CASSLASGQGKVEQYF.

This chain joins TRBV5-1 and TRBJ1-2; D call uncertain. With 2 bases removed from V and 4 bases from J, the gap between germline ends came to 12 bases. There are 14 residues in the CDR3. CDR1 is SGHRS and CDR2 is YFSETQ in the germline V gene. The CDR3 coding sequence is TGCGCCAGCAGCTTACGAGGTGAGGGCTATGGCTACACCTTC. Translating it yields CASSLRGEGYGYTF. The whole variable domain, filled in from reference TRBV5-1 and TRBJ1-2, reads KAGVTQTPRYLIKTRGQQVTLSCSPISGHRSVSWYQQTPGQGLQFLFEYFSETQRNKGNFPGRFSGRQFSNSRSEMNVSTLELGDSALYLCASSLRGEGYGYTFGSGTRLTVV.

CDR3 residues: CASSLTVMINHEQFF. In DNA, the CDR3 is TGTGCCAGCAGTCTGACAGTGATGATAAACCATGAGCAGTTCTTC. This sequence joins TRBV6-1 and TRBJ2-1; the D gene is possibly TRBD1 (5 bases). Per the germline V gene, CDR1 is MNHNS and CDR2 is SASEGT. The CDR3 spans 15 residues. Trimming removed 5 bases from V and 8 bases from J, with 19 bases in between.

This chain links TRBV15 with TRBJ2-7, with unresolved D. The length of the CDR3 is 11 residues. The V gene lost 8 bases and the J gene lost 6 bases, with 11 bases spanning the gap. Germline-derived CDR1 and CDR2 are LNHNV and YYDKDF (reference sequence). The CDR3 protein is CATQKGPEQYF. CDR3 nucleotide sequence: TGTGCCACCCAAAAAGGGCCCGAGCAGTACTTC.

The genes are TRBV19 and TRBJ1-2, with D tentatively TRBD1 (6 bases). The V gene's germline CDR1 is LNHDA and CDR2 SQIVND (reference sequence). CDR3 length: 17 residues. Trimming pared 5 bases from V and 4 bases from J, leaving 23 bases between. CDR3 region: CASSFVGQGSHFYGYTF. CDR3 coding DNA: TGTGCCAGTAGTTTCGTGGGGCAGGGGTCCCACTTCTATGGCTACACCTTC.

The chain recombines TRBV4-2 with TRBJ2-5; D gene uncertain. V shed 4 bases and J shed 5 bases, with 17 bases lying between them. In germline, CDR1 is LGHNA, CDR2 YNFKEQ. The CDR3 is 15 residues long. CDR3 residues: CASSPAGLDVETQYF. Here the CDR3 DNA reads TGTGCCAGCAGCCCAGCCGGGCTAGACGTCGAGACCCAGTACTTC.

This clone has more than one count but fewer than ten. The rearrangement joins TRBV9 to TRBJ2-2, with D perhaps being TRBD1 or TRBD2 (5 bases each). The V end was cut by 3 bases, the J end by 0 bases, with 18 bases between. The CDR3 consists of 18 residues. Germline values: CDR1 SGDLS, CDR2 YYNGEE. The CDR3 DNA sequence: TGTGCCAGCAGCGCTTCCGTGGGGACCTACGCGAACACCGGGGAGCTGTTTTTT. Translated: CASSASVGTYANTGELFF.

This clone was detected only a few times. The chain is built from TRBV2 and TRBJ1-2; 7 bases align to TRBD1. The V gene end was trimmed by 4 bases and the J gene end by 8 bases; junction bases not matched to a gene: 7. CDR3 length equals 13 residues. Germline V lookup: CDR1 SNHLY, CDR2 FYNNEI. The CDR3 loop is CASSGQGVKGYTF. CDR3 DNA: TGTGCCAGCAGTGGACAGGGAGTAAAGGGCTACACCTTC.

This chain connects TRBV27 to TRBJ2-7, with 8 positions matching TRBD2. CDR3 size: 13 residues. Germline lookup yields CDR1 MNHEY and CDR2 SMNVEV (reference sequence). The ends lost 6 bases at V and 3 bases at J; junction bases unmatched: 4. The CDR3 nucleotides read TGTGCCAGCAGGGGTAGCGGGAACTACGAGCAGTACTTC. It encodes CASRGSGNYEQYF.

The chain combines TRBV2 with TRBJ2-7; D is unresolved. V lost 6 bases and J lost 3, with 9 bases in between. This CDR3 has 12 amino acids. Looked up from germline, CDR1 is SNHLY and CDR2 is FYNNEI. The CDR3 protein is CASRIYIYEQYF. In nucleotides, the CDR3 is TGTGCCAGCAGAATCTACATCTACGAGCAGTACTTC.

The gene calls are TRBV5-1 and TRBJ2-3; D is undetermined. This CDR3 is 14 amino acids long. Germline CDR1 is SGHRS and CDR2 is YFSETQ. V lost 0 bases and J 2 bases, leaving 7 bases between the germline ends. The CDR3 region is CASSLAQFTDTQYF. CDR3 sequence (DNA): TGCGCCAGCAGCTTGGCCCAGTTCACAGATACGCAGTATTTT.

The gene calls are TRBV5-4 and TRBJ2-5; 11 nucleotides line up with TRBD2. Germline assignment: CDR1 SGHNT and CDR2 YYREEE (reference sequence). After removal of 4 bases from V and 0 bases from J, the junction contained 5 bases not matched to a gene. The CDR3 has 16 amino acids. Here the CDR3 reads CASSRTSGRYQETQYF. The CDR3 nucleotides are TGTGCCAGCAGCCGGACTAGCGGGCGGTACCAAGAGACCCAGTACTTC.

This chain links TRBV30 with TRBJ1-4; 9 bases fit TRBD1. Germline values: CDR1 GTSNPN, CDR2 SVGIG (reference sequence). V was pared by 2 bases and J by 7 bases, with 14 bases of the junction left unmatched. The CDR3 has 17 amino acids. The CDR3 nucleotides are TGTGCCTGGAGTCTTCGCGGGACAGGGATATGGCGTGAAAAACTGTTTTTT. Its protein is CAWSLRGTGIWREKLFF.

V and J are TRBV11-2 and TRBJ2-5, with D tentatively TRBD1 or TRBD2 (6 bases each). CDR1 and CDR2 (germline): SGHAT, FQNNGV. The CDR3 is 12 residues long. V was clipped by 4 bases and J by 4 bases, with 7 bases between them. CDR3 in amino acids: CASSWGAETQYF. The CDR3 DNA reads TGTGCCAGCAGCTGGGGGGCAGAGACCCAGTACTTC.

The chain couples TRBV7-9 to TRBJ2-5; D possibly corresponds to TRBD1 (6 bases). Trimming took 5 bases from V and 5 from J, leaving 18 bases between them. Germline V gene data show CDR1 as SEHNR and CDR2 as FQNEAQ (reference sequence). This CDR3 is 15 amino acids long. The DNA for the CDR3 is TGTGCCAGCAGCGACGTACAGGGTGGGTGGGAGACCCAGTACTTC. As protein: CASSDVQGGWETQYF.

The chain carries TRBV28 and TRBJ1-5; D is undetermined. Germline lookup yields CDR1 MDHEN and CDR2 SYDVKM. The CDR3 consists of 16 residues. Trimming removed 10 bases from V and 0 bases from J, with 19 bases in between. CDR3 sequence reads: CATKGSEPHSNQPQHF. The CDR3 nucleotides read TGTGCCACCAAGGGTTCCGAACCCCATAGCAATCAGCCCCAGCATTTT.

The V and J genes are TRBV11-1 and TRBJ2-5; D may be TRBD1 or TRBD2 (5 bases each). The V gene's germline CDR1 is SGHAT and CDR2 FQDESV (reference sequence). The CDR3 is made up of 14 amino acids. Deletions cut 5 bases from V and 5 bases from J, with 15 bases between. The CDR3 DNA reads TGTGCCAGCAGCATTTCCGGGGCCGAGGAGACCCAGTACTTC. Its protein is CASSISGAEETQYF.